This T cell receptor beta chain stems from a study of glioma-infiltrating T cells. At the level of the study: Low-grade gliomas were grade II; glioblastomas were grade IV at initial diagnosis.

Amplification of TCR alpha and beta CDR3 regions from RNA used iRepertoire nested multiplex PCR. Each CDR3 protein is one row after TCRdb ran MiXCR on the multiplex PCR reads. The table lists fewer than 500,000 distinct CDR3 sequences, around 38% of them singletons. The sample was glioma tissue, nonneoplastic brain tissue, or PBMCs (not recorded which). This clonotype was obtained from a human donor with low-grade glioma or glioblastoma, undergoing nonglioma brain surgery, or in good health (not recorded which).

The CDR3 sequence is CASSQDLTGATYEQYF. The CDR3 bases are TGCGCCAGCAGCCAAGATCTCACAGGGGCCACCTACGAGCAGTACTTC. This sequence joins TRBV4-1 and TRBJ2-7; 7 bases align to TRBD1. This CDR3 has 16 amino acids. V shed 0 bases and J 2 bases; nucleotides not matched to a gene: 7. Germline V gene data show CDR1 as MGHRA and CDR2 as YSYEKL.